These 28 T cell receptor beta chains were all obtained from the same sample, sequenced in a study of cytomegalovirus exposure and HLA in healthy donors. A multiplex PCR was run with 60 Vbeta primers and 13 Jbeta primers. Only in-frame clones appear in the TCRdb table, and some are missing; sequencing was by immunoSEQ multiplex PCR. The sample has roughly 170,000 clones, 75% to 85% seen once. The sequenced sample was PBMCs. The receptors come from a female donor in good health and CMV-seronegative.

V gene TRBV6-1 combines with J gene TRBJ2-3; 9 positions agree with TRBD1. The J segment lost 0 bases and the V segment lost 2 bases, leaving 6 bases of the junction unmatched. This CDR3 is 17 amino acids long. CDR1 and CDR2 from the germline V gene are MNHNS and SASEGT. DNA for the CDR3: TGTGCCAGCAGTGAACAGGGACAGGGAACAAGCACAGATACGCAGTATTTT. Translating it yields CASSEQGQGTSTDTQYF.

V gene TRBV5-4 combines with J gene TRBJ2-5, with 15 bases identical to TRBD2. V lost 4 bases and J lost 5; bases outside the gene matches: 12. Germline V CDR1 and CDR2: SGHNT, YYREEE (reference sequence). This CDR3 has 18 residues. The DNA for the CDR3 is TGTGCCAGCAGCAAGGACCCGGGACTAGCGGGAGGTGGCGAGACCCAGTACTTC. It translates to CASSKDPGLAGGGETQYF.

The rearrangement joins TRBV9 to TRBJ2-3; 15 bases are a match to TRBD2. In germline, CDR1 is SGDLS, CDR2 YYNGEE. V shed 0 bases and J 2 bases; nucleotides not matched to a gene: 7. The CDR3 extends over 19 amino acids. CDR3 protein: CASSVGGLAGGSHTDTQYF. CDR3 DNA sequence: TGTGCCAGCAGCGTAGGAGGACTAGCGGGGGGGAGCCACACAGATACGCAGTATTTT.

The chain links TRBV14 to TRBJ2-5; 7 nucleotides align to TRBD1. V trimming: 4 bases; J trimming: 4 bases; junction bases outside the gene matches: 6. Looked up from germline, CDR1 is SGHDN and CDR2 is FVKESK. CDR3 length equals 14 residues. In DNA, the CDR3 is TGTGCCAGCAGCCCGGACAGGCTATTAGAGACCCAGTACTTC. This codes for CASSPDRLLETQYF.

This clone occurred a few times. This chain joins TRBV7-2 and TRBJ1-2; 7 bases map to TRBD1. Germline CDR1 SGHTA, CDR2 FQGNSA. CDR3 length: 18 residues. The V and J ends lost 0 bases and 8 bases, in that order; junction bases with no gene match: 18. The CDR3 here is CASSLALRGQDDQGGYTF. CDR3 coding DNA: TGTGCCAGCAGCTTAGCCTTAAGAGGACAGGATGACCAGGGAGGCTACACCTTC.

This sequence joins TRBV30 and TRBJ1-2; the match to TRBD1 covers 8 bases. The CDR3 consists of 14 residues. V lost 5 bases and J lost 2; bases outside the gene matches: 7. Germline lookup yields CDR1 GTSNPN and CDR2 SVGIG (reference sequence). The chain's CDR3 is CAWDRGKGNYGYTF. CDR3 DNA: TGTGCCTGGGACAGGGGAAAGGGAAACTATGGCTACACCTTC.

V usage is TRBV21-1 and J usage is TRBJ2-7; TRBD2 reflects the table's D call only, with no check against the DNA. TRBV21-1 is listed as a pseudogene. The CDR3 spans 13 residues. The CDR3 DNA reads TGTGCCAGCAGCATAGGTGGTAGCGACGAGCAGTACTTC. Translation gives CASSIGGSDEQYF.

This chain uses TRBV6-5 with TRBJ2-3; D is perhaps TRBD2 (6 bases). Germline V gene lookup returns CDR1 MNHEY and CDR2 SVGAGI. CDR3 length: 15 residues. V was shortened by 3 bases and J by 3 bases, with 13 bases between the two germline ends. CDR3 coding DNA: TGTGCCAGCAGTTATGGGGGGTCCGGGACAGATACGCAGTATTTT. Translating gives CASSYGGSGTDTQYF.

V gene TRBV4-2 combines with J gene TRBJ2-2; 7 positions match TRBD2. This CDR3 has 16 residues. V dropped 1 base and J dropped 1; count of bases not matched to a gene: 3. Germline CDR1 is LGHNA and CDR2 is YNFKEQ. The CDR3 spells CASSQGTGGNTGELFF. CDR3 in DNA: TGTGCCAGCAGCCAAGGAACGGGAGGGAACACCGGGGAGCTGTTTTTT.

J is TRBJ2-1 and V is TRBV4-3; D may be TRBD2 (7 bases). The germline V and J ends were trimmed by 0 bases and 10 bases, with 13 bases remaining between them. CDR3 length: 14 amino acids. Germline CDR1 reads LGHNA; CDR2 reads YSLEER. The CDR3 reads CASSQEFRGGEQFF. CDR3 nucleotides: TGCGCCAGCAGCCAAGAATTTCGCGGGGGCGAGCAGTTCTTC.

The CDR3 is CASSLGLGGSHTF. The CDR3 DNA reads as TGTGCCAGCAGCTTAGGGTTGGGAGGGTCCCACACCTTC. The chain joins TRBV11-2 to TRBJ1-2; D call uncertain. Deletions cut 1 base from V and 12 bases from J, with 15 bases between. Germline values: CDR1 SGHAT, CDR2 FQNNGV. The CDR3 is made up of 13 amino acids.

This clone was counted a few times. The CDR3 loop is CASRLNKYEQYF. The DNA of the CDR3 is TGTGCCAGCAGACTAAACAAGTACGAGCAGTACTTC. The V and J genes are TRBV28 and TRBJ2-7; no clear D. Trimming cost V 6 bases and J 4 bases, with 10 bases left between them. Germline CDR1 and CDR2: MDHEN and SYDVKM. This CDR3 has 12 amino acids.

CDR3 nucleotide sequence: TGTGCCATCACCCCCGGGACTAGCGGCACAGATACGCAGTATTTT. Residues: CAITPGTSGTDTQYF. The genes are TRBV10-3 and TRBJ2-3; 10 bases map to TRBD2. The germline V gene has CDR1 ENHRY and CDR2 SYGVKD. V shed 7 bases, J shed 1 base, and the junction held 5 bases outside the gene matches. CDR3 size: 15 residues.

The rearrangement uses TRBV7-2 and TRBJ2-3, with 7 bases lining up with TRBD2. The CDR3 covers 14 residues. The junction had 3 bases not matched to a gene; V was cut back by 4 bases and J by 2 bases. The germline V gene has CDR1 SGHTA and CDR2 FQGNSA. The CDR3 loop is CASSYRDYTDTQYF. The CDR3 DNA sequence: TGTGCCAGCAGCTACCGGGACTACACAGATACGCAGTATTTT. The full variable domain, rest sourced from reference TRBV7-2 and TRBJ2-3, is GAGVSQSPSNKVTEKGKDVELRCDPISGHTALYWYRQSLGQGLEFLIYFQGNSAPDKSGLPSDRFSAERTGGSVSTLTIQRTQQEDSAVYLCASSYRDYTDTQYFGPGTRLTVL.

This CDR3 reads CASSGNRGQNTEAFF. The CDR3 DNA follows: TGTGCCAGCAGCGGCAACAGGGGCCAGAACACTGAAGCTTTCTTT. V is TRBV5-4 and J is TRBJ1-1; 7 bases line up with TRBD1. Germline CDR1 SGHNT, CDR2 YYREEE (reference sequence). The V segment lost 4 bases and the J segment 1 base; nucleotides outside the gene matches: 7. This CDR3 contains 15 residues. The whole variable domain, remainder taken from reference TRBV5-4 and TRBJ1-1, is ETGVTQSPTHLIKTRGQQVTLRCSSQSGHNTVSWYQQALGQGPQFIFQYYREEENGRGNFPPRFSGLQFPNYSSELNVNALELDDSALYLCASSGNRGQNTEAFFGQGTRLTVV.

The chain is built from TRBV9 and TRBJ1-2, with D perhaps TRBD1 (6 bases). Germline V gene sequence: CDR1 SGDLS, CDR2 YYNGEE. The CDR3 sequence is 13 residues long. Trimming stripped 4 bases from V and 4 bases from J, with 11 bases between. The CDR3 bases are TGTGCCAGCAGCCCCCAGGGGTTCTATGGCTACACCTTC. Protein sequence: CASSPQGFYGYTF.

This CDR3 is CASSPRGSGTTDTQYF. The DNA for the CDR3 is TGTGCCAGCAGTCCCCGGGGTAGCGGGACAACAGATACGCAGTATTTT. This chain connects TRBV6-6 to TRBJ2-3; 8 bases line up with TRBD2. V lost 5 bases to trimming and J lost 3 bases; unmatched junction nucleotides: 10. Germline-derived CDR1 and CDR2 are MNHNY and SVGAGI (reference sequence). The CDR3 length is 16 residues.

The chain recombines TRBV11-1 with TRBJ2-7; 10 bases fit TRBD1. The ends lost 3 bases at V and 2 bases at J; junction bases unmatched: 4. Looked up from germline, CDR1 is SGHAT and CDR2 is FQDESV (reference sequence). CDR3 length: 15 residues. The CDR3 nucleotides read TGTGCCAGCAGCTTGGACAGGGGGTTTGCCTACGAGCAGTACTTC. This translates into CASSLDRGFAYEQYF.

This clone came up once. The genes are TRBV2 and TRBJ1-1, with TRBD1 matching over 12 bases. V shed 4 bases, J shed 10 bases, and the junction held 7 bases outside the gene matches. CDR1 SNHLY and CDR2 FYNNEI come from the germline V gene. The CDR3 extends over 14 amino acids. The CDR3: CASSGGQGAQRAFF. CDR3 sequence (DNA): TGTGCCAGCAGTGGGGGACAGGGGGCACAAAGAGCTTTCTTT.

J is TRBJ2-1 and V is TRBV7-3; 8 bases map to TRBD2. The CDR3 sequence is 16 residues long. The germline V gene has CDR1 SGHTA and CDR2 FQGTGA. Trimming at V came to 4 bases and at J to 1 base, leaving 6 bases not matched to a gene. The CDR3 DNA follows: TGTGCCAGCAGCTCATACGGGGGGGCGTCCTACAATGAGCAGTTCTTC. It encodes CASSSYGGASYNEQFF.

This chain joins TRBV5-6 and TRBJ2-5, with D possibly being TRBD2 (7 bases). Looked up from germline, CDR1 is SGHDT and CDR2 is YYEEEE. The CDR3 covers 14 residues. The germline V and J ends were trimmed by 3 bases and 5 bases, with 14 bases remaining between them. As DNA, the CDR3 is TGTGCCAGCAGCTCCGCCCGGGGGGCCGAGACCCAGTACTTC. The encoded protein is CASSSARGAETQYF. The full variable domain, completed using reference TRBV5-6 and TRBJ2-5, is DAGVTQSPTHLIKTRGQQVTLRCSPKSGHDTVSWYQQALGQGPQFIFQYYEEEERQRGNFPDRFSGHQFPNYSSELNVNALLLGDSALYLCASSSARGAETQYFGPGTRLLVL.

The chain employs TRBV9 and TRBJ1-6; TRBD1 might be the D (5 bases). Trimming took 3 bases from V and 6 from J, leaving 13 bases between them. There are 15 residues in the CDR3. Per the germline V gene, CDR1 is SGDLS and CDR2 is YYNGEE. The CDR3 loop is CASSAVSGFNSPLHF. The CDR3 DNA follows: TGTGCCAGCAGCGCTGTTTCAGGGTTTAATTCACCCCTCCACTTT.

V usage is TRBV30 and J usage is TRBJ1-5; no clear D gene. Per the germline V gene, CDR1 is GTSNPN and CDR2 is SVGIG (reference sequence). The CDR3 contains 13 residues. The V end lost 5 bases, the J end lost 11 bases, and 19 bases lay between the germline ends. The CDR3 coding sequence is TGTGCCTGGGCCGAAAGGGTCTTCGGGGCCCAGCATTTT. It specifies CAWAERVFGAQHF.

The DNA of the CDR3 is TGTGCCTGGGTAATGAACACTGAAGCTTTCTTT. Protein sequence: CAWVMNTEAFF. The chain is built from TRBV30 and TRBJ1-1; D gene uncertain. This CDR3 has 11 amino acids. Trimming took off 5 bases at V and 0 bases at J, with 4 bases between the two ends. CDR1 GTSNPN and CDR2 SVGIG come from the germline V gene (reference sequence). The whole variable domain, filled in from reference TRBV30 and TRBJ1-1, reads SQTIHQWPATLVQPVGSPLSLECTVEGTSNPNLYWYRQAAGRGLQLLFYSVGIGQISSEVPQNLSASRPQDRQFILSSKKLLLSDSGFYLCAWVMNTEAFFGQGTRLTVV.

V is TRBV7-2 and J is TRBJ2-7, with D possibly being TRBD2 (6 bases). Germline lookup yields CDR1 SGHTA and CDR2 FQGNSA. Trimming shortened V by 4 bases and J by 5 bases, and 12 bases separated the two germline ends. This CDR3 has 13 amino acids. CDR3 amino acids: CASSSAREDEQYF. The CDR3 nucleotides are TGTGCCAGCAGCTCAGCCAGGGAGGACGAGCAGTACTTC. Combining the CDR3 with reference TRBV7-2 and TRBJ2-7 gives the whole variable domain GAGVSQSPSNKVTEKGKDVELRCDPISGHTALYWYRQSLGQGLEFLIYFQGNSAPDKSGLPSDRFSAERTGGSVSTLTIQRTQQEDSAVYLCASSSAREDEQYFGPGTRLTVT.

The chain has TRBV7-9 and TRBJ2-1, with D possibly being TRBD2 (6 bases). This CDR3 has 13 amino acids. The germline CDR1 and CDR2 sequences are SEHNR and FQNEAQ (reference sequence). V lost 5 bases and J lost 6, with 11 bases in between. The CDR3 spells CASSPGTFNEQFF. The CDR3 DNA is TGTGCCAGCAGCCCCGGGACTTTCAATGAGCAGTTCTTC.

V and J are TRBV15 and TRBJ2-6; a possible D gene is TRBD2 (6 bases). The CDR3 extends over 17 amino acids. Trimming took 7 bases from V and 0 from J, leaving 16 bases between them. The V gene's germline CDR1 is LNHNV and CDR2 YYDKDF (reference sequence). For the CDR3, the DNA is TGTGCCACCAACTCCGGGACTCGCAGCTCTGGGGCCAACGTCCTGACTTTC. Its translation: CATNSGTRSSGANVLTF.

The chain joins TRBV9 to TRBJ1-6; D remains ambiguous. The CDR3 covers 15 residues. V was clipped by 4 bases and J by 4 bases, with 12 bases between them. CDR1 SGDLS and CDR2 YYNGEE come from the germline V gene. CDR3 nucleotide sequence: TGTGCCAGCAGCCCGGGAATGGTTTATAATTCACCCCTCCACTTT. It specifies CASSPGMVYNSPLHF.